This is a list of T cell receptor beta chains from one sample in a study of blood T cell repertoires in COVID-19. Clones were read by immunoSEQ multiplex PCR, and TCRdb kept only the in-frame ones, dropping some. The data hold 250,000 to 350,000 clones, with around 84% observed a single time. The sample comprised PBMCs or T cells enriched from blood (not recorded which). These receptor sequences come from a woman between 18 and 29 years old who had recovered from COVID-19. The CDR3 runs from the conserved cysteine through the conserved F or W. The D gene is left open where the match is weak. Some rows mark clone size as missing; the rest say once, few, many or name a class of expanded clone.

J | D | size | V | DNA | CDR3
TRBJ1-2 | - | - | TRBV5-1 | TGCGCCAGCAGCGCCGGTCTGGGGGCGAATGGCTACACCTTC | CASSAGLGANGYTF
TRBJ1-4 | - | - | TRBV3-1/TRBV3-2 | TGTGCCAGCAGCCAAGCATCTCTAGAAAAACTGTTTTTT | CASSQASLEKLFF
TRBJ1-1 | TRBD1 | few | TRBV2 | TGTGCCAGCAGTGAAACGCAGGGGGCGCGGGCTTTCTTT | CASSETQGARAFF
TRBJ2-3 | - | - | TRBV5-5 | TGTGCCAGCAGCGCCGTGCCCCAGATCACAGATACGCAGTATTTT | CASSAVPQITDTQYF
TRBJ2-2 | TRBD1 | - | TRBV6-5 | TGTGCCAGCAGTTCGACAGGGGGGATAGCCGGGGAGCTGTTTTTT | CASSSTGGIAGELFF
TRBJ2-3 | - | - | TRBV21-1 | TGTGCCAGCAGCAAAGCACTGACAGACACAGATACGCAGTATTTT | CASSKALTDTDTQYF
TRBJ2-3 | TRBD2 | - | TRBV5-1 | TGCGCCAGCAGCTTGGCCCCGACGGGAGGGATGGCAGATACGCAGTATTTT | CASSLAPTGGMADTQYF
TRBJ2-1 | - | - | TRBV24-1 | TGTGCCACCAGTGACCCGAAGACTGGACTTTACAATGAGCAGTTCTTC | CATSDPKTGLYNEQFF
TRBJ2-7 | TRBD1 | - | TRBV28 | TGTGCCAGCAGTTTGACAGGGGCAGCCTACGAGCAGTACTTC | CASSLTGAAYEQYF
TRBJ1-4 | - | - | TRBV5-1 | TGCGCCAGCAGCCCGCCGGGGGGAAATGAAAAACTGTTTTTT | CASSPPGGNEKLFF
TRBJ1-6 | - | - | TRBV10-3 | TGTGCCATCAGTGAGTCGATGCAGGGATCGTCCTATAATTCACCCCTCCACTTT | CAISESMQGSSYNSPLHF
TRBJ2-7 | TRBD2 | many | TRBV27 | TGTGCCAGCAGTTCCGGGCGGGACTACTACGAGCAGTACTTC | CASSSGRDYYEQYF
TRBJ2-3 | TRBD2 | - | TRBV11-2 | TGTGCCAGCAGCTACAACCGGGGGGGCACAGATACGCAGTATTTT | CASSYNRGGTDTQYF
TRBJ1-1 | - | - | TRBV10-3 | TGTGCCATCAGTGAGAATACAGGGAAGGGAGCTTTCTTT | CAISENTGKGAFF
TRBJ1-2 | TRBD1 | - | TRBV5-1 | TGCGCCAGCAGCTTGACAAAGGCTCAGGGGGAATTCTATGGCTACACCTTC | CASSLTKAQGEFYGYTF
TRBJ2-7 | - | - | TRBV27 | TGTGCCAGCAGTACACCGGGACAAGGCGACTACGAGCAGTACTTC | CASSTPGQGDYEQYF
TRBJ1-1 | TRBD1 | few | TRBV6-5 | TGTGCCAGCAAGGGACAGGGGGCGGGGGACACTGAAGCTTTCTTT | CASKGQGAGDTEAFF
TRBJ1-1 | - | - | TRBV6-5 | TGTGCCAGCAGTTACGGCGGGGGACTGAACACTGAAGCTTTCTTT | CASSYGGGLNTEAFF
TRBJ2-4 | - | - | TRBV3-1/TRBV3-2 | TGTGCCAGCAGCCAAGATTCCGGGATGATTGCCAAAAACATTCAGTACTTC | CASSQDSGMIAKNIQYF
TRBJ1-1 | TRBD1 | - | TRBV9 | TGTGCCAGCAGCCCGACAGGGGGGGGGAACACTGAAGCTTTCTTT | CASSPTGGGNTEAFF
TRBJ1-2 | TRBD1 | - | TRBV9 | TGTGCCAGCAGCCCCGAACCCCAGGGGGCGAAAGGCTACACCTTC | CASSPEPQGAKGYTF
TRBJ2-1 | TRBD1 | - | TRBV5-1 | TGCGCCAGCAGCCCTTTCGACAGGGGGCGCAGTGAGCAGTTCTTC | CASSPFDRGRSEQFF
TRBJ2-3 | TRBD2 | - | TRBV2 | TGTGCCAGCAGTGTGGACGCTAGCGGGGGGGATAACACAGATACGCAGTATTTT | CASSVDASGGDNTDTQYF
TRBJ2-1 | - | - | TRBV3-1/TRBV3-2 | TGTGCCAGCAGCCAATTTCCACTTTCCAACTACAATGAGCAGTTCTTC | CASSQFPLSNYNEQFF
TRBJ2-5 | TRBD2 | - | TRBV2 | TGTGCCAGCAGTGTGGGGGTAGCGGGAGGGGACCAGTACTTC | CASSVGVAGGDQYF
TRBJ1-2 | TRBD1 | - | TRBV19 | TGTGCCAGTAGTCCCAGGACAGGGGGCGCGTATGGCTACACCTTC | CASSPRTGGAYGYTF
TRBJ1-2 | - | - | TRBV11-2 | TGTGCCAGCAGCCCGCAGGCTTACGGGGGTACCGGAGGCTACACCTTC | CASSPQAYGGTGGYTF
TRBJ1-2 | - | - | TRBV7-3 | TGTGCCAGCAGCTTAACGGACGGGGGAGGTAGTGGCTACACCTTC | CASSLTDGGGSGYTF
TRBJ2-3 | TRBD1 | - | TRBV5-4 | TGTGCCAGCAGCCAGGGACAGGGGGACCCAGATACGCAGTATTTT | CASSQGQGDPDTQYF
TRBJ2-3 | - | - | TRBV18 | TGTGCCAGCTCACCACCCTCAGATACGCAGTATTTT | CASSPPSDTQYF
TRBJ1-2 | TRBD1 | once | TRBV7-9 | TGTGCCAGCAGCGTCATTTTGGCAGGGGGTGCCTATGGCTACACCTTC | CASSVILAGGAYGYTF
TRBJ1-5 | - | - | TRBV5-1 | TGCGCCAGCAGCTTCGGGGGTAGCAATCAGCCCCAGCATTTT | CASSFGGSNQPQHF
TRBJ2-3 | - | - | TRBV5-1 | TGCGCCAGCAGCTTGCTACGGGGGGCCCGCACAGATACGCAGTATTTT | CASSLLRGARTDTQYF
TRBJ1-2 | - | few | TRBV27 | TGTGCCAGCAGTCCGATTACGGGTAATAACTATGGCTACACCTTC | CASSPITGNNYGYTF
TRBJ1-2 | - | - | TRBV4-1 | TGCGCCAGCAGCCAAGATTTCAGGCAGGGCTATGGCTACACCTTC | CASSQDFRQGYGYTF
TRBJ2-2 | - | - | TRBV6-1 | TGTGCCAGCAGTGCTCCCCCAGGCCGAAGCTACACCGGGGAGCTGTTTTTT | CASSAPPGRSYTGELFF
TRBJ1-2 | - | - | TRBV29-1 | TGCAGCGTTGAACACATGGACTATGGCTACACCTTC | CSVEHMDYGYTF
TRBJ1-5 | - | - | TRBV4-1 | TGCGCCAGCAGCCAAGTTCAACAGCTAGCCATATCTAGTCAGCCCCAGCATTTT | CASSQVQQLAISSQPQHF
TRBJ1-2 | TRBD1 | - | TRBV20-1 | TGCAGTGCTGACAGGGGGGGAGGCTACACCTTC | CSADRGGGYTF
TRBJ2-2 | TRBD1 | - | TRBV19 | TGTGCCAGCAGGGGACAGGGGGCCAACACCGGGGAGCTGTTTTTT | CASRGQGANTGELFF
TRBJ1-2 | TRBD1 | - | TRBV6-5 | TGTGCCAGCATGCCAAACAGGGGTGGTGGCTACACCTTC | CASMPNRGGGYTF
TRBJ1-2 | - | - | TRBV7-3 | TGTGCCAGCAGCTTAACAGGGGAATATGGCTACACCTTC | CASSLTGEYGYTF
TRBJ2-7 | TRBD1 | many | TRBV7-9 | TGTGCCAGCAGCTCCAATGACAGGGGTGGGAACGAGCAGTACTTC | CASSSNDRGGNEQYF
TRBJ1-2 | - | - | TRBV9 | TGTGCCAGCAGCCCGACGGAGCCTCCCTATGGCTACACCTTC | CASSPTEPPYGYTF